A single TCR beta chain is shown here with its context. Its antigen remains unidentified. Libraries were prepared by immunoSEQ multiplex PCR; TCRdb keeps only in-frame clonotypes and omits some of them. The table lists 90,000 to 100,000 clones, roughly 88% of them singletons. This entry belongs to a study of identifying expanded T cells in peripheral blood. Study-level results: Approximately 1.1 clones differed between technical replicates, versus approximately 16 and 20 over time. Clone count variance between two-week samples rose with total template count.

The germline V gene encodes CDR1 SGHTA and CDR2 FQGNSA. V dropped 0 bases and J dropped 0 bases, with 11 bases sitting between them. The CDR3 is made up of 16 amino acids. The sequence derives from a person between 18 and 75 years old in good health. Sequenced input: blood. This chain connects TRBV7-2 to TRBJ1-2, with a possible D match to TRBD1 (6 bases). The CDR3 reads CASSLAHRDPNYGYTF. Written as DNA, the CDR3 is TGTGCCAGCAGCTTAGCGCACAGGGATCCTAACTATGGCTACACCTTC.